This T cell receptor (beta chain) was sequenced in a study of blood T cell repertoires in COVID-19. Looking at the study overall: Donors in the United States, Italy and Spain gave samples during acute or convalescent COVID-19. The analysed material was cDNA or gDNA that came from T cells, B-cell-depleted T cells, or PBMCs.

Authors' analysis steps: By means of reference gene primer amplification, nucleated cell counts were estimated. Using immunoSEQ multiplex PCR, the repertoire was profiled, and TCRdb retains in-frame clones only, with some absent. The V and J calls and clone size were taken over from that table, and D and trimming were inferred from the DNA. The sample yields about 190,000 clones, approximately 78% seen once. The CDR3 extends over 14 amino acids. The rearrangement links TRBV21-1 to TRBJ1-2. TRBV21-1 is tagged as a pseudogene. The clonotype comes from a woman of 80 years or more with active or convalescent COVID-19. Sequencing was done on a sample of peripheral blood. DNA of the CDR3: TGTGCCAGCAGCACCCCAGGGAGGGACTATGGCTACACCTTC. This sequence encodes CASSTPGRDYGYTF.